This TCR beta chain derives from a study of beta chain features in type 1 diabetes. Study information: All of the samples together had around 110,000,000 sorted cells examined. Whole-study findings and limits: There was a moderate but significant shortening of TCRB CDR3s in all four CD4+ subsets of Type 1 diabetes patients.

A word on this clone: What it recognizes is unknown.

In total, each donor contributed a single heparinised blood draw that averaged about 100 mL. Expressed TCRB transcripts got sequenced, as all isolated RNA was reverse transcribed. Some clones are missing from TCRdb's copy, which holds only in-frame ones; the method was immunoSEQ multiplex PCR. The sample holds roughly 150,000 clones, approximately 9.1% seen once. The TCR comes from a woman aged 25 to 39 with type 1 diabetes. The sample consisted of central memory CD4+ T cells from blood.

The CDR3 is CASSSHRVTGNQPQHF. In DNA, the CDR3 is TGTGCCAGCAGTTCCCACAGGGTTACGGGCAATCAGCCCCAGCATTTT. The V call is TRBV28, the J call TRBJ1-5; possibly TRBD1 for D (6 bases). CDR3 length equals 16 residues. CDR1 is MDHEN, CDR2 SYDVKM, per germline. Trimming left V 4 bases short and J 2 bases short, with 15 bases between. Based on the CDR3 plus reference TRBV28 and TRBJ1-5, the full variable domain is DVKVTQSSRYLVKRTGEKVFLECVQDMDHENMFWYRQDPGLGLRLIYFSYDVKMKEKGDIPEGYSVSREKKERFSLILESASTNQTSMYLCASSSHRVTGNQPQHFGDGTRLSIL.